The clone carrying this T cell receptor (beta chain) has only a few counts. Using immunoSEQ multiplex PCR, the repertoire was profiled, and TCRdb retains in-frame clones only, with some absent. The sample lists roughly 92,000 clones, approximately 86% seen once, with about 9.3% in the top ten. The sample is drawn from a study of blood T cell repertoires in COVID-19. After removal of 2 bases from V and 8 bases from J, the junction contained 9 bases not matched to a gene. Per the germline V gene, CDR1 is MNHEY and CDR2 is SVGAGI. This CDR3 spans 16 amino acids. The chain links TRBV6-5 to TRBJ1-4; 9 bases align to TRBD1. The sample was peripheral blood. This clonotype was sampled from a man aged 50-60 years with acute or convalescent COVID-19. In DNA form, the CDR3 reads TGTGCCAGCAGTTACGAGGGGGACAGGGCTGGGGAAAAACTGTTTTTT. Residues: CASSYEGDRAGEKLFF.